Shown below are 10 T cell receptor beta chains from a single sample sequenced in a study of T-cell memory formation after mild COVID-19. Via MiXCR, TCRdb re-called the 5' RACE reads, giving one row per CDR3 protein. The sample yields over 450,000 distinct CDR3 sequences, roughly 21% seen once. The specimen was PBMCs or a T cell subset sorted from them (not recorded which). The receptor source for this set is an adult woman who had mild COVID-19 (a few samples of this study predate the infection). Cell type and time point are not known.

The chain joins TRBV27 to TRBJ2-3; no definite D call. Germline V gives CDR1 MNHEY, CDR2 SMNVEV (reference sequence). The CDR3 extends over 13 amino acids. V was trimmed by 6 bases and J by 0 bases, leaving 7 bases between them. CDR3 DNA: TGTGCCAGCAGATTGGCCAGCACAGATACGCAGTATTTT. Its protein product is CASRLASTDTQYF.

The table lists this clonotype with a few counts. The rearrangement links TRBV20-1 to TRBJ1-2, with unresolved D. CDR3 length: 13 residues. Germline CDR1 reads DFQATT; CDR2 reads SNEGSKA (reference sequence). The V end lost 3 bases, the J end lost 5 bases, and 13 bases lay between the germline ends. The CDR3 loop is CSARSRNAYGYTF. CDR3 coding DNA: TGCAGTGCTAGGAGTAGGAACGCATATGGCTACACCTTC.

This clonotype came up a few times. This chain joins TRBV5-1 and TRBJ2-1; 7 bases agree with TRBD2. Trimming removed 4 bases from V and 6 bases from J; junction bases left unmatched: 10. The CDR3 has 15 amino acids. The V gene's germline CDR1 is SGHRS and CDR2 YFSETQ. The CDR3: CASSPQSGVINEQFF. DNA for the CDR3: TGCGCCAGCAGCCCCCAAAGCGGGGTAATCAATGAGCAGTTCTTC.

This clonotype was picked up a small number of times. The chain recombines TRBV7-2 with TRBJ2-2; D tentatively reads TRBD1 or TRBD2 (5 bases each). Germline V gene lookup returns CDR1 SGHTA and CDR2 FQGNSA. There are 14 residues in the CDR3. Deletions cut 3 bases from V and 4 bases from J, with 9 bases between. This chain's CDR3 is CASSFGDRTGELFF. CDR3 DNA sequence: TGTGCCAGCAGCTTCGGGGACCGCACCGGGGAGCTGTTTTTT.

This clonotype appeared a few times. The chain is built from TRBV2 and TRBJ1-2; D uncertain. This CDR3 has 14 amino acids. Per germline, CDR1 SNHLY and CDR2 FYNNEI. With 8 bases removed from V and 3 bases from J, the gap between germline ends came to 16 bases. This CDR3 is CASLRSGSYYGYTF. As DNA, the CDR3 is TGTGCCAGCCTTCGGTCGGGTTCCTACTATGGCTACACCTTC.

The rearrangement uses TRBV29-1 and TRBJ2-3; 7 nucleotides align to TRBD1. This CDR3 spans 15 amino acids. The V gene end was trimmed by 6 bases and the J gene end by 2 bases; junction bases not matched to a gene: 11. Germline CDR1 reads SQVTM; CDR2 reads ANQGSEA. CDR3 bases: TGCAGCGTAGCGGACAGGCCAGAATTCACAGATACGCAGTATTTT. This sequence encodes CSVADRPEFTDTQYF.

In this sample, this clonotype turned up a few times. This sequence joins TRBV3-1 and TRBJ2-1; 11 nucleotides align to TRBD2. V was clipped by 1 base and J by 2 bases; unmatched bases: 13. The CDR3 is 20 residues long. Germline V gives CDR1 LGHDT, CDR2 YNNKEL (reference sequence). For the CDR3, the DNA is TGTGCCAGCAGCCAAGCTGGGGGTAGCGGGGGGGTAAGAGCCTACAATGAGCAGTTCTTC. Protein product: CASSQAGGSGGVRAYNEQFF.

This clonotype has only one observation. The CDR3 nucleotides are TGTGCCAGCTCACCACCGGGCCCGGGGCCCCAGCATTTT. Protein sequence: CASSPPGPGPQHF. The chain carries TRBV18 and TRBJ1-5; D remains unclear. The CDR3 totals 13 residues. Germline-derived CDR1 and CDR2 are KGHSH and LQKENI. V lost 0 bases and J lost 9, with 9 bases in between.

This clonotype was detected a few times. The chain is built from TRBV7-3 and TRBJ2-7, with D possibly called TRBD1 or TRBD2 (6 bases each). The germline V gene encodes CDR1 SGHTA and CDR2 FQGTGA. The CDR3 spans 14 residues. V was pared by 4 bases and J by 7 bases, with 17 bases between. In DNA, the CDR3 is TGTGCCAGCAGCTCACAGGGTCCTGGGGGGGAGCAGTACTTC. Its translation: CASSSQGPGGEQYF.

This chain joins TRBV20-1 and TRBJ2-1; TRBD2 matches 12 bases. The CDR3 covers 15 residues. V lost 2 bases and J lost 3; bases outside the gene matches: 2. CDR1 DFQATT and CDR2 SNEGSKA come from the germline V gene (reference sequence). The CDR3 sequence is CSARTSGGNYNEQFF. The CDR3 DNA follows: TGCAGTGCTAGAACTAGCGGGGGGAACTACAATGAGCAGTTCTTC.